The present T cell receptor (beta chain) was sequenced within a study of CD8 T cells in ankylosing spondylitis. Study-wide points: Blood of patients with ankylosing spondylitis appeared to be characterized by a TCR beta motif of about eight highly homologous variants.

Each CDR3 protein gets one entry after TCRdb re-called the 5' RACE reads with MiXCR. This table has fewer than 250,000 distinct CDR3 sequences, over 30% appearing once. With 2 bases clipped from V and 3 bases from J, the junction kept 0 bases outside the gene matches. Germline CDR1 LNHNV, CDR2 YYDKDF (reference sequence). This CDR3 has 13 amino acids. This clonotype appeared a single time. The antigen remains unidentified. The source material was blood, either unsorted or a sorted T cell fraction (not recorded which). The V call is TRBV15, the J call TRBJ1-2; 7 bases are a match to TRBD1. The TCR originated in a male donor with ankylosing spondylitis or in good health (not recorded which). DNA of the CDR3: TGTGCCACCAGCAGACAGGGGGACTATGGCTACACCTTC. Protein sequence: CATSRQGDYGYTF.